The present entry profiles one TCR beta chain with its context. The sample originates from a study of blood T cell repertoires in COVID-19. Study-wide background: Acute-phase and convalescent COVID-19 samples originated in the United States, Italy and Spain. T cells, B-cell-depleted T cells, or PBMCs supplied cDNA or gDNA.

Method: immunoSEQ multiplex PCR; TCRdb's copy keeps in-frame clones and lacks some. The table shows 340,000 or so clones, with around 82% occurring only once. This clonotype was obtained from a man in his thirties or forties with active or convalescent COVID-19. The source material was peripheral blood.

The CDR3 nucleotides are TGTGCCAGCAGTTTATCCCTCGAGCAGTACTTC. Its protein product is CASSLSLEQYF. V usage is TRBV28 and J usage is TRBJ2-7; D is unresolved. The CDR3 is 11 amino acids. Trimming cost V 1 base and J 6 bases, with 4 bases left between them. Germline V gene sequence: CDR1 MDHEN, CDR2 SYDVKM.